This T cell receptor beta chain was captured by sequencing in a study of T cell repertoires in cytomegalovirus infection. Looking at the study overall: Indications came from public TCR beta signatures; they pointed to CMV infection and to a matching HLA type. Overall study findings and caveats: Based on cumulative public TCR beta family frequency, carriers of CMV plus the relevant HLA were identified. HLA-C-restricted CMV-specific TCR beta clonotypes were dominant in the ex vivo response.

TCRdb independently ran MiXCR on the reads; one entry per CDR3 protein. This table has roughly 81,000 distinct CDR3 sequences, roughly 3.5% appearing once. This clonotype came up a few times. The antigen is not known. This receptor was identified in a human donor in good health (CMV status not recorded). Some clones in this sample may be carry-over from other donors' samples. Source material: PBMCs.

CDR3 DNA sequence: TGTGCCAGCAGCTTGCAGGACAGGGACAATCAGCCCCAGCATTTT. Translated: CASSLQDRDNQPQHF. The chain combines TRBV5-8 with TRBJ1-5; 8 bases match TRBD1. CDR1 and CDR2 from the germline V gene are SGHTS and YDEGEE. The V and J ends lost 1 base and 3 bases, in that order; junction bases with no gene match: 3. The CDR3 loop spans 15 amino acids.